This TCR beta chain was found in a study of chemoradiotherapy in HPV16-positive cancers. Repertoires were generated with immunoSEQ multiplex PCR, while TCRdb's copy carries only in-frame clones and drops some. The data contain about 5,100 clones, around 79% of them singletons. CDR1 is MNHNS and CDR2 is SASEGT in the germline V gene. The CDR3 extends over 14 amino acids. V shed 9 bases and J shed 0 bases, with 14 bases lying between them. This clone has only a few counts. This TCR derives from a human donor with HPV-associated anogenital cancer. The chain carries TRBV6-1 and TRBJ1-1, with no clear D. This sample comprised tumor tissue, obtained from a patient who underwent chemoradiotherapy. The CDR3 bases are TGTGCCAGTACCCCTATCAGGCTGAACACTGAAGCTTTCTTT. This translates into CASTPIRLNTEAFF.